A single sample is the source of the 24 T cell receptor beta chains below, sequenced in a study of blood T cell repertoires in COVID-19. Repertoires were generated with immunoSEQ multiplex PCR, while TCRdb's copy carries only in-frame clones and drops some. This repertoire shows 260,000 or so clones, 75% to 85% found once; its top ten account for around 5%. Sequences were obtained from peripheral blood. The receptors here all came from a woman aged 65 to 85 with acute or convalescent COVID-19.

V gene TRBV24-1 combines with J gene TRBJ1-2, with TRBD1 matching over 8 bases. CDR3 length: 16 residues. After removal of 5 bases from V and 4 bases from J, the junction contained 11 bases not matched to a gene. Per germline, CDR1 KGHDR and CDR2 SFDVKD. The CDR3 loop reads CATSGAGTGGSYGYTF. The CDR3 DNA is TGTGCCACCAGTGGTGCCGGAACAGGGGGTAGCTATGGCTACACCTTC.

This chain uses TRBV5-1 with TRBJ2-2; D is uncertain. CDR1 SGHRS and CDR2 YFSETQ come from the germline V gene. V lost 6 bases and J lost 3, with 18 bases in between. The CDR3 is 16 amino acids. This CDR3 reads CASTPSASADTGELFF. The CDR3 DNA reads TGCGCCAGCACCCCCTCAGCTTCGGCGGACACCGGGGAGCTGTTTTTT.

The chain is built from TRBV28 and TRBJ2-7; D gene unclear. Germline loops: CDR1 MDHEN, CDR2 SYDVKM. Trimming took 2 bases from V and 1 from J, leaving 6 bases between them. This CDR3 contains 13 residues. This chain's CDR3 is CASSLPPSYEQYF. Written as DNA, the CDR3 is TGTGCCAGCAGTTTACCCCCGTCCTACGAGCAGTACTTC.

The chain links TRBV28 to TRBJ1-2, with D hard to call. V shed 9 bases and J shed 0 bases, with 17 bases lying between them. Per the germline V gene, CDR1 is MDHEN and CDR2 is SYDVKM. This CDR3 spans 15 amino acids. CDR3 loop: CASLEGLLANYGYTF. CDR3 in DNA: TGTGCCAGTTTAGAGGGCCTACTTGCTAACTATGGCTACACCTTC.

The rearrangement links TRBV19 to TRBJ1-1, with TRBD1 matching 10 bases. Germline V gene data show CDR1 as LNHDA and CDR2 as SQIVND (reference sequence). V lost 4 bases to trimming and J lost 1 base; unmatched junction nucleotides: 0. This CDR3 comprises 14 residues. CDR3 in DNA: TGTGCCAGTAGTAGGGACAGGGGGAACACTGAAGCTTTCTTT. As protein: CASSRDRGNTEAFF.

This sequence joins TRBV16 and TRBJ1-2, with 7 bases fitting TRBD1. Germline V gene data show CDR1 as KGHSY and CDR2 as FQNENV. With 4 bases clipped from V and 8 bases from J, the junction kept 4 bases outside the gene matches. The CDR3 consists of 12 residues. The CDR3 region has the DNA TGTGCCAGCAGCCCTGACAGGGAAGGCTACACCTTC. This translates into CASSPDREGYTF.

The chain is built from TRBV6-2 or TRBV6-3 and TRBJ2-5; 7 bases are shared with TRBD1. The CDR3 spans 13 residues. Germline lookup yields CDR1 MNHEY and CDR2 SVGEGT. With 5 bases clipped from V and 5 bases from J, the junction kept 5 bases outside the gene matches. The CDR3: CASSRGHAETQYF. Written as DNA, the CDR3 is TGTGCCAGCAGTAGGGGGCACGCCGAGACCCAGTACTTC.

The chain is built from TRBV6-2 or TRBV6-3 and TRBJ1-3; D gene ambiguous. V was pared by 6 bases and J by 0 bases, with 15 bases between. Germline V gene lookup returns CDR1 MNHEY and CDR2 SVGEGT. This CDR3 region has 16 residues. The CDR3 sequence: CASSTKSKSSGNTIYF. The CDR3 coding sequence is TGTGCCAGCAGCACCAAATCAAAGAGCTCTGGAAACACCATATATTTT.

The chain recombines TRBV6-5 with TRBJ2-1; 15 positions agree with TRBD2. J was trimmed by 3 bases and V by 8 bases; bases with no gene match: 2. This CDR3 has 15 residues. From germline, CDR1 is MNHEY and CDR2 SVGAGI. Here the CDR3 reads CASRTSGGVYNEQFF. For the CDR3, the DNA is TGTGCCAGCCGGACTAGCGGGGGGGTCTACAATGAGCAGTTCTTC.

This chain links TRBV5-8 with TRBJ1-5; 9 bases line up with TRBD1. Germline V CDR1 and CDR2: SGHTS, YDEGEE. Trimming cost V 4 bases and J 4 bases; bases outside gene matches: 12. This CDR3 contains 17 residues. CDR3 sequence: CASSIRTGATANQPQHF. CDR3 nucleotide sequence: TGTGCCAGCAGCATAAGGACAGGGGCTACTGCAAATCAGCCCCAGCATTTT.

This clone was recorded once. The rearrangement links TRBV7-2 to TRBJ1-5; D not certain. Looked up from germline, CDR1 is SGHTA and CDR2 is FQGNSA. The V and J ends lost 1 base and 3 bases respectively, with 10 bases between them. This CDR3 is built from 15 residues. Here the CDR3 reads CASSLDPVLNQPQHF. CDR3 nucleotide sequence: TGTGCCAGCAGCTTAGATCCAGTCCTCAATCAGCCCCAGCATTTT.

The V gene is TRBV6-4, the J gene TRBJ1-2; 9 bases line up with TRBD1. Germline V lookup: CDR1 MRHNA, CDR2 SNTAGT. The CDR3 runs to 15 residues. The J segment lost 2 bases and the V segment lost 2 bases, leaving 3 bases of the junction unmatched. CDR3 loop: CASSDDRGRNYGYTF. The CDR3 DNA is TGTGCCAGCAGTGACGACAGGGGGAGAAACTATGGCTACACCTTC.

The V and J genes are TRBV5-1 and TRBJ2-6; TRBD2 might be the D (6 bases). The CDR3 is 15 amino acids. Trimming pared 2 bases from V and 2 bases from J, leaving 8 bases between. The V gene's germline CDR1 is SGHRS and CDR2 YFSETQ. CDR3 residues: CASSFTGAGANVLTF. The CDR3 nucleotides read TGCGCCAGCAGCTTCACGGGGGCTGGGGCCAACGTCCTGACTTTC.

V and J are TRBV3-1 (or the pseudogene TRBV3-2) and TRBJ1-2; D ambiguous. The V gene's germline CDR1 is LGHDT and CDR2 YNNKEL (reference sequence). Trimming cost V 0 bases and J 4 bases, with 15 bases left between them. The CDR3 contains 16 residues. The CDR3 DNA is TGTGCCAGCAGCCAAGATAGCGAGGGATCCATCTATGGCTACACCTTC. Its translation is CASSQDSEGSIYGYTF.

This chain links TRBV30 with TRBJ1-5; 8 bases match TRBD1. This CDR3 contains 15 residues. CDR1 is GTSNPN and CDR2 is SVGIG in the germline V gene (reference sequence). V gave up 0 bases and J gave up 6 bases; unmatched junction bases: 7. CDR3 coding DNA: TGTGCCTGGAGTGTCCAGGGGGCTGACGGTCAGCCCCAGCATTTT. Translated, it gives CAWSVQGADGQPQHF. The whole variable domain, filled in from reference TRBV30 and TRBJ1-5, reads SQTIHQWPATLVQPVGSPLSLECTVEGTSNPNLYWYRQAAGRGLQLLFYSVGIGQISSEVPQNLSASRPQDRQFILSSKKLLLSDSGFYLCAWSVQGADGQPQHFGDGTRLSIL.

V and J are TRBV11-2 and TRBJ1-1, with a tentative D call TRBD1 (6 bases). The CDR3 runs to 14 residues. Trimming removed 7 bases from V and 3 bases from J, with 15 bases in between. In germline, CDR1 is SGHAT, CDR2 FQNNGV. The CDR3 DNA sequence: TGTGCCAGCATTCCCGGACAGATTGACACTGAAGCTTTCTTT. Translated, it gives CASIPGQIDTEAFF.

The chain links TRBV7-2 to TRBJ2-4, with D possibly matching TRBD1 (5 bases). In germline, CDR1 is SGHTA, CDR2 FQGNSA. V was cut by 5 bases and J by 6 bases, with 11 bases left in between. The CDR3 totals 13 residues. The CDR3, as DNA: TGTGCCAGCAGCCCCGACAGAGCAAACATTCAGTACTTC. It specifies CASSPDRANIQYF.

There are a few counts of this clone. V and J are TRBV9 and TRBJ1-3; D gene uncertain. CDR1 is SGDLS and CDR2 is YYNGEE in the germline V gene. Trimming took off 0 bases at V and 0 bases at J, with 7 bases between the two ends. This CDR3 region has 15 residues. CDR3 sequence (DNA): TGTGCCAGCAGCGTAGCCCCTGTCTCTGGAAACACCATATATTTT. Amino acids: CASSVAPVSGNTIYF.

The rearrangement uses TRBV7-9 and TRBJ1-2; D gene unclear. V lost 0 bases to trimming and J lost 3 bases, with 11 bases between them. This CDR3 contains 15 residues. In germline, CDR1 is SEHNR, CDR2 FQNEAQ (reference sequence). The CDR3 coding sequence is TGTGCCAGCAGCTTAGCCGGGTGGGAGGACTATGGCTACACCTTC. Amino acid sequence: CASSLAGWEDYGYTF.

The chain links TRBV5-4 to TRBJ1-2; weak D call: TRBD1 (6 bases). The CDR3 consists of 14 residues. Trimming took 6 bases from V and 7 from J, leaving 19 bases between them. Germline CDR1 SGHNT, CDR2 YYREEE (reference sequence). CDR3 in amino acids: CASTADRINSGYTF. As DNA, the CDR3 is TGTGCCAGCACCGCTGACAGGATTAATAGTGGCTACACCTTC.

In the case of this clone: The sample contains more than one DNA sequence encoding this CDR3. The chain carries TRBV5-1 and TRBJ1-1; no clear D gene. V lost 0 bases to trimming and J lost 0 bases, with 9 bases between them. This CDR3 has 15 residues. Per germline, CDR1 SGHRS and CDR2 YFSETQ. CDR3 protein: CASSLDGQLNTEAFF. The CDR3 DNA is TGCGCCAGCAGCTTGGATGGCCAGTTGAACACTGAAGCTTTCTTT.

This sequence joins TRBV29-1 and TRBJ1-3, with 9 positions matching TRBD1. CDR3 length equals 12 residues. CDR1 SQVTM and CDR2 ANQGSEA come from the germline V gene. Trimming cost V 8 bases and J 7 bases; bases outside gene matches: 6. The CDR3 here is CSTRTGDNTIYF. The CDR3 nucleotides are TGCAGCACCCGGACAGGGGATAACACCATATATTTT. The variable domain in full, completed from reference TRBV29-1 and TRBJ1-3, reads SAVISQKPSRDICQRGTSLTIQCQVDSQVTMMFWYRQQPGQSLTLIATANQGSEATYESGFVIDKFPISRPNLTFSTLTVSNMSPEDSSIYLCSTRTGDNTIYFGEGSWLTVV.

The chain is built from TRBV21-1 and TRBJ2-7; the DNA was not compared with TRBD2, the D call given in the table. TRBV21-1 is marked as a pseudogene. This CDR3 comprises 16 residues. CDR3 region: CASSKAVAGVFYEQYF. CDR3 DNA sequence: TGTGCCAGCAGCAAAGCGGTAGCGGGAGTCTTCTACGAGCAGTACTTC.

V and J are TRBV5-1 and TRBJ2-7; D is perhaps TRBD2 (5 bases). This CDR3 spans 15 amino acids. Germline V gene data show CDR1 as SGHRS and CDR2 as YFSETQ. Trimming took off 0 bases at V and 4 bases at J, with 14 bases between the two ends. The CDR3 DNA sequence: TGCGCCAGCAGCTTGGCGGGCAGGACTGGGTACGAGCAGTACTTC. It encodes CASSLAGRTGYEQYF. Full variable domain (rest looked up from reference TRBV5-1 and TRBJ2-7): KAGVTQTPRYLIKTRGQQVTLSCSPISGHRSVSWYQQTPGQGLQFLFEYFSETQRNKGNFPGRFSGRQFSNSRSEMNVSTLELGDSALYLCASSLAGRTGYEQYFGPGTRLTVT.